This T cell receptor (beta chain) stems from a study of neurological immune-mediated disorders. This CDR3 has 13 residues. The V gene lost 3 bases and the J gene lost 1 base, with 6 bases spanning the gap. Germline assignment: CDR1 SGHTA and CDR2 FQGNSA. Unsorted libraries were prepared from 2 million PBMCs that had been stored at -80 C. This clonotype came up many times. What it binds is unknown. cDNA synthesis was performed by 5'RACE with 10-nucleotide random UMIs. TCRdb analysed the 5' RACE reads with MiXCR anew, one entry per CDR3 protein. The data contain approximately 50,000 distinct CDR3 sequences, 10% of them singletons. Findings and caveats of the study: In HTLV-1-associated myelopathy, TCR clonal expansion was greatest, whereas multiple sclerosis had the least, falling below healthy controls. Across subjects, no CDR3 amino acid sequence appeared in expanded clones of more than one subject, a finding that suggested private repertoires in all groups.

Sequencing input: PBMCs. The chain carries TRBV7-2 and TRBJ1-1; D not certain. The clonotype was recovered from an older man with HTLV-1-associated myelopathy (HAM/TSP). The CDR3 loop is CASSFSSNTEAFF. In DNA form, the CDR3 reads TGTGCCAGCAGCTTCTCTTCGAACACTGAAGCTTTCTTT.